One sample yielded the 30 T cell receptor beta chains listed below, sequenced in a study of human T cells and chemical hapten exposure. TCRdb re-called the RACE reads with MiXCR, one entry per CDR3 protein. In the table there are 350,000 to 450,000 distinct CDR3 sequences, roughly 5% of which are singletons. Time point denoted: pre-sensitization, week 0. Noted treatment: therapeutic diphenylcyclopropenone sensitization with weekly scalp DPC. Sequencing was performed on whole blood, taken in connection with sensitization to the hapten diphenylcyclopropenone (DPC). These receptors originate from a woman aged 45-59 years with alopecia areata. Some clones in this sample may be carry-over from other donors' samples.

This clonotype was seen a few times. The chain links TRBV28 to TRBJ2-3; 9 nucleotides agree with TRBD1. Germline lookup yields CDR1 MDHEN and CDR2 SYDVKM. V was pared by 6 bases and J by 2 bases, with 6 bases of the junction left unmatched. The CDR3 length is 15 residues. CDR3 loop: CASRGDRDFTDTQYF. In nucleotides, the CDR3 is TGTGCCAGCAGGGGGGACAGGGATTTCACAGATACGCAGTATTTT.

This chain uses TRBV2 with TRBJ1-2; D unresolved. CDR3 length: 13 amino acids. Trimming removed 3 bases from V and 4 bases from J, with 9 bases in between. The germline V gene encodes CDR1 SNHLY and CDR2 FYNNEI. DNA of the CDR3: TGTGCCAGCAGTGAGGCAGGAACCTATGGCTACACCTTC. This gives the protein CASSEAGTYGYTF.

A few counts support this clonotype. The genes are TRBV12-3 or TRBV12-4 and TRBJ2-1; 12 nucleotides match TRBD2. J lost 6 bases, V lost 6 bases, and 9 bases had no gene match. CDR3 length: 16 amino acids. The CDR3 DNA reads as TGTGCCAGCAGGAGACTAGCGGGAGTCGATAGCAATGAGCAGTTCTTC. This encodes CASRRLAGVDSNEQFF.

CDR3 DNA: TGCAGTGCGGTGGATAGCGGGGAGTTAGATACGCAGTATTTT. Protein product: CSAVDSGELDTQYF. The chain employs TRBV20-1 and TRBJ2-3, with 8 bases lining up with TRBD2. The germline V gene has CDR1 DFQATT and CDR2 SNEGSKA (reference sequence). This CDR3 is 14 amino acids long. V lost 6 bases and J lost 5; bases outside the gene matches: 10.

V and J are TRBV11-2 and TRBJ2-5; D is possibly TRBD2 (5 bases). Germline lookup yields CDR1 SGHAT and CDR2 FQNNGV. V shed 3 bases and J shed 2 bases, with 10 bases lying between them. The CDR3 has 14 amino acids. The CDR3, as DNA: TGTGCCAGCAGCTTTGATTGGACTCAAGAGACCCAGTACTTC. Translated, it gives CASSFDWTQETQYF.

DNA for the CDR3: TGTGCCAGCTCACCACAAAACAGGGGCGTCCGGGAGACCCAGTACTTC. Its translation is CASSPQNRGVRETQYF. The chain links TRBV18 to TRBJ2-5, with 7 bases identical to TRBD1. This CDR3 comprises 16 residues. Losses at the gene ends were 1 base for V and 5 bases for J; bases not matched to a gene: 10. Germline assignment: CDR1 KGHSH and CDR2 LQKENI.

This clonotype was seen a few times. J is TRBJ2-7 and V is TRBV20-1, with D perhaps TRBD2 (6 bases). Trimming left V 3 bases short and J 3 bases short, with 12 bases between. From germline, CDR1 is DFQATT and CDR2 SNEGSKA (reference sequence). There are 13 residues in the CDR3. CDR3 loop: CSARGPDYYEQYF. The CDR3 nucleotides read TGCAGTGCTAGGGGACCGGACTACTACGAGCAGTACTTC.

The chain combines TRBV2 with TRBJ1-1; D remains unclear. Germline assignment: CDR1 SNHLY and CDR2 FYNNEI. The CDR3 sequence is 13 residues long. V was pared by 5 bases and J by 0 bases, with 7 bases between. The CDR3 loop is CASSKDLNTEAFF. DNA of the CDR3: TGTGCCAGCAGTAAAGATTTGAACACTGAAGCTTTCTTT.

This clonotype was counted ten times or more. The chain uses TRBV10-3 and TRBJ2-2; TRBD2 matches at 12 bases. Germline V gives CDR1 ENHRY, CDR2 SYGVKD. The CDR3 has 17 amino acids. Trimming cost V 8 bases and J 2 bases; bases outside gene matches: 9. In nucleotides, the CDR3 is TGTGCCATCGGACCGGGACTAGCGGGTCCCAACACCGGGGAGCTGTTTTTT. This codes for CAIGPGLAGPNTGELFF.

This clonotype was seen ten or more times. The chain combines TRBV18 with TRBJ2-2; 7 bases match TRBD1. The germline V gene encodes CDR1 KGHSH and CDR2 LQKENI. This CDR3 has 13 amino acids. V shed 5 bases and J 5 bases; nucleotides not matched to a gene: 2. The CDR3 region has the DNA TGTGCCAGCTCAACAGGGGTTACCGGGGAGCTGTTTTTT. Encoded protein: CASSTGVTGELFF.

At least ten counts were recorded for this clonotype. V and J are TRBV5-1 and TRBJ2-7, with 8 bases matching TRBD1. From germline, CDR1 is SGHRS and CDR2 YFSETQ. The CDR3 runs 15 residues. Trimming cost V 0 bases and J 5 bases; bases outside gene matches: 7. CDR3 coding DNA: TGCGCCAGCAGCTTGGAGCGGCCAGGGGGCAACGAGCAGTACTTC. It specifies CASSLERPGGNEQYF.

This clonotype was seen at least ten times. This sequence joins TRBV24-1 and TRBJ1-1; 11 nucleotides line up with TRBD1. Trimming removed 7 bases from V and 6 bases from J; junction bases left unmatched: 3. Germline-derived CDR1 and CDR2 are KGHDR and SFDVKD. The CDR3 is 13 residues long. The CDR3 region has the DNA TGTGCCACCAGGAGGGGACAGGGGGCTGAAGCTTTCTTT. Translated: CATRRGQGAEAFF.

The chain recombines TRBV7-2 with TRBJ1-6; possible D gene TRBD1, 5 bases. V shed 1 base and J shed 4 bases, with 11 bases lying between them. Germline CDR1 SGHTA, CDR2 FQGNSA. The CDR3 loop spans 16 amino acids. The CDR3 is CASSLGGGIYNSPLHF. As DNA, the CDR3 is TGTGCCAGCAGCTTAGGGGGGGGTATATATAATTCACCCCTCCACTTT.

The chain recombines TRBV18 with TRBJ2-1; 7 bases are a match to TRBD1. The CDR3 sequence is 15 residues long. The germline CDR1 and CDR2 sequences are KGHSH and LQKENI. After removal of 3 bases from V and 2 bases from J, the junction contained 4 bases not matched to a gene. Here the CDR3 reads CASSPSGTAYNEQFF. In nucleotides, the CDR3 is TGTGCCAGCTCACCTTCCGGGACAGCCTACAATGAGCAGTTCTTC.

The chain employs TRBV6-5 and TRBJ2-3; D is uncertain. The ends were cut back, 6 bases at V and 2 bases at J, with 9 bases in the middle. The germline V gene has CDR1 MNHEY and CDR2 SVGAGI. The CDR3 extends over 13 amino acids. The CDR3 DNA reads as TGTGCCAGCAGCATGGTTTACACAGATACGCAGTATTTT. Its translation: CASSMVYTDTQYF.

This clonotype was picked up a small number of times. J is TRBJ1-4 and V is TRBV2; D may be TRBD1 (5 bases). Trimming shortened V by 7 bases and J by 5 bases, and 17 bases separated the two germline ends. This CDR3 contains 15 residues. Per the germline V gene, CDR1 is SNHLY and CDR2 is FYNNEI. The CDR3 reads CASTTSGTSNEKLFF. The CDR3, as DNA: TGTGCCAGCACAACTTCCGGGACGTCGAATGAAAAACTGTTTTTT. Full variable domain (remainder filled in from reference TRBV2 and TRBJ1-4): EPEVTQTPSHQVTQMGQEVILRCVPISNHLYFYWYRQILGQKVEFLVSFYNNEISEKSEIFDDQFSVERPDGSNFTLKIRSTKLEDSAMYFCASTTSGTSNEKLFFGSGTQLSVL.

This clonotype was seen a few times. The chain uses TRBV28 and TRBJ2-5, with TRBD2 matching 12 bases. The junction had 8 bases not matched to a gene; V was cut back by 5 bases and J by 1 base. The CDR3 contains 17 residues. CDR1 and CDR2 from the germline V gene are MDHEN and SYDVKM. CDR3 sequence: CASSPHGTSGPQETQYF. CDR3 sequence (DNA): TGTGCCAGCAGTCCGCACGGGACTAGCGGGCCCCAAGAGACCCAGTACTTC.

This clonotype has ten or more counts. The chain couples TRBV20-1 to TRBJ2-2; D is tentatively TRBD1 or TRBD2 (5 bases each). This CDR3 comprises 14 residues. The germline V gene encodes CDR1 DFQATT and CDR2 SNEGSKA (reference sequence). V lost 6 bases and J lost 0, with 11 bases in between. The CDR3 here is CSAVGTANTGELFF. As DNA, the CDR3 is TGCAGTGCGGTTGGGACGGCGAACACCGGGGAGCTGTTTTTT.

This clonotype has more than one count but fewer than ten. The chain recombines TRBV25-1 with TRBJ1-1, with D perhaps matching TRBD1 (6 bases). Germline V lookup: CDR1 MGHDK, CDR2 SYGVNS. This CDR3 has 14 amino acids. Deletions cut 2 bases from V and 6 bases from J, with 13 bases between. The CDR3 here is CASSETQGWSEAFF. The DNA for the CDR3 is TGTGCCAGCAGTGAAACACAGGGATGGTCTGAAGCTTTCTTT.

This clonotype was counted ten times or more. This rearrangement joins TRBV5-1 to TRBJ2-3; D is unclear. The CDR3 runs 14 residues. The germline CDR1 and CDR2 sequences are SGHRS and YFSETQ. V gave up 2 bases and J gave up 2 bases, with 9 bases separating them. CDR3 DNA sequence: TGCGCCAGCAGCTTACAGCAGGACACAGATACGCAGTATTTT. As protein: CASSLQQDTDTQYF.

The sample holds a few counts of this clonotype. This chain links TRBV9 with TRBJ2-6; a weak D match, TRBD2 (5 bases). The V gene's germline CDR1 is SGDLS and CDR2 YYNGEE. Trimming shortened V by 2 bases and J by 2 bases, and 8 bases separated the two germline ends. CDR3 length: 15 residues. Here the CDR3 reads CASSVPGTGANVLTF. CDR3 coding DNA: TGTGCCAGCAGCGTTCCGGGGACTGGGGCCAACGTCCTGACTTTC.

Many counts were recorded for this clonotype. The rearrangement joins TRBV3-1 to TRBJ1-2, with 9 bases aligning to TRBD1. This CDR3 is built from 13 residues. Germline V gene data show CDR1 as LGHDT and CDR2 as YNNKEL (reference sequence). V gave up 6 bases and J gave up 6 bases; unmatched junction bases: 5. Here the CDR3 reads CASSLQGADGYTF. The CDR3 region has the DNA TGTGCCAGCAGTCTACAGGGGGCGGATGGCTACACCTTC.

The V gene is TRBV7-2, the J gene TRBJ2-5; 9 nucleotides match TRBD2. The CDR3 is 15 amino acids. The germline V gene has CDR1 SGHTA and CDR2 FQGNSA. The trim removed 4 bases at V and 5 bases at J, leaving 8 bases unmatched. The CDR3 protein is CASSSSGRSGETQYF. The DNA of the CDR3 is TGTGCCAGCAGCTCCAGCGGGAGGTCAGGGGAGACCCAGTACTTC.

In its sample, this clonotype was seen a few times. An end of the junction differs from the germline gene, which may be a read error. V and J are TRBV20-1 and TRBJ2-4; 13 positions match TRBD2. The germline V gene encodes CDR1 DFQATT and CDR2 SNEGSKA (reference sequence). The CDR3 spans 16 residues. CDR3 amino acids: CSAQTSGGLARNIQYF. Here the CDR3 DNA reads TGCAGTGCCCAGACTAGCGGGGGGCTAGCCAGAAACATTCAGTACTTC.

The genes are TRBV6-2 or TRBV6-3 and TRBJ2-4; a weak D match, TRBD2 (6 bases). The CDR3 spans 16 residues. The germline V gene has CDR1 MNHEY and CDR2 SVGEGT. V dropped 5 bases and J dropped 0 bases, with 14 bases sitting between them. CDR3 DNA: TGTGCCAGCAGTCCCGGGACTGATATAGCCAAAAACATTCAGTACTTC. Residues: CASSPGTDIAKNIQYF.

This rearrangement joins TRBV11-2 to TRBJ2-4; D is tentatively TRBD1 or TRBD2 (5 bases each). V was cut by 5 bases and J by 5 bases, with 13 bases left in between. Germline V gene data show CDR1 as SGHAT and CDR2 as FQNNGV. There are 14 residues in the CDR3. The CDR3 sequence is CASSLQGRENIQYF. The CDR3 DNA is TGTGCCAGCAGCCTGCAGGGACGGGAAAACATTCAGTACTTC. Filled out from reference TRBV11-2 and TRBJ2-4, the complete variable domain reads EAGVAQSPRYKIIEKRQSVAFWCNPISGHATLYWYQQILGQGPKLLIQFQNNGVVDDSQLPKDRFSAERLKGVDSTLKIQPAKLEDSAVYLCASSLQGRENIQYFGAGTRLSVL.

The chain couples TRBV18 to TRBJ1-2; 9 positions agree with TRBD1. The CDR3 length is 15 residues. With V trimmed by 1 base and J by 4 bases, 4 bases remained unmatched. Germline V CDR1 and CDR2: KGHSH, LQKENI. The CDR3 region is CASSPLPTGGYGYTF. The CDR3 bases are TGTGCCAGCTCACCACTTCCGACAGGGGGCTATGGCTACACCTTC.

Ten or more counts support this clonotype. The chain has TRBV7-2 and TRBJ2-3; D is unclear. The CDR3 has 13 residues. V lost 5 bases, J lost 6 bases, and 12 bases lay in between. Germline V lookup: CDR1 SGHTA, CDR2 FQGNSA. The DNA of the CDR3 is TGTGCCAGCAGCGTCGATCCCCGGGATACGCAGTATTTT. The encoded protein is CASSVDPRDTQYF. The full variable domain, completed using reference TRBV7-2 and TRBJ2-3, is GAGVSQSPSNKVTEKGKDVELRCDPISGHTALYWYRQSLGQGLEFLIYFQGNSAPDKSGLPSDRFSAERTGGSVSTLTIQRTQQEDSAVYLCASSVDPRDTQYFGPGTRLTVL.

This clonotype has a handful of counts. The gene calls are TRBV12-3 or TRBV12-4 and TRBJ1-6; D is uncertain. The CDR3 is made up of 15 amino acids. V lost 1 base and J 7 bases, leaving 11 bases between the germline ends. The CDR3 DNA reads TGTGCCAGCAGTTTAGTTGCCAATATCAATTCACCCCTCCACTTT. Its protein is CASSLVANINSPLHF.

CDR3 region: CASSQYLGTEAFF. CDR3 in DNA: TGTGCCAGCAGCCAATATTTGGGGACTGAAGCTTTCTTT. J is TRBJ1-1 and V is TRBV7-2; D is unresolved. This CDR3 region has 13 residues. With 5 bases removed from V and 5 bases from J, the gap between germline ends came to 12 bases. In germline, CDR1 is SGHTA, CDR2 FQGNSA.